This T cell receptor beta chain was recovered during a study of blood T cell repertoires in COVID-19. Study-wide background: Whether acute or convalescent, the COVID-19 samples came from the United States, Italy and Spain. T cells, B-cell-depleted T cells, or PBMCs provided the cDNA or gDNA that served as material.

Per the study methods: Amplifying reference gene primers gave estimates of nucleated cell counts. Clones were sequenced by immunoSEQ multiplex PCR, and TCRdb holds only the in-frame ones, with some missing. V and J calls and clone size are those listed in that table; D and trimming were worked out from the DNA. Among approximately 270,000 clones, about four fifths were seen once, and the ten largest hold more than 7%. The CDR3 runs to 19 residues. The V gene's germline CDR1 is SGHTA and CDR2 FQGNSA. V was clipped by 0 bases and J by 2 bases, with 23 bases between them. This clone came up a few times. Sequenced material: peripheral blood. The receptor was derived from an elderly man with acute or convalescent COVID-19. V and J are TRBV7-2 and TRBJ2-7, with a weak D call TRBD2 (7 bases). DNA for the CDR3: TGTGCCAGCAGCTTAGCAGGGAGGGGGGGCCGACGATATCCCTACGAGCAGTACTTC. It translates to CASSLAGRGGRRYPYEQYF.